A selection of T cell receptor beta chains follows, all from one sample in a study of regulatory T cells in long-lasting Graves disease. One entry per CDR3 protein, called by TCRdb with MiXCR from the multiplex PCR reads. The repertoire holds approximately 440,000 distinct CDR3 sequences, with less than 25% as singletons. Specimen: peripheral blood mononuclear cells (PBMCs), collected when the disease was refractory, from a patient treated with antithyroid drugs. These receptors all stem from a female donor with Graves disease. The CDR3 runs from the conserved cysteine through the conserved F or W. A D gene is named only where the DNA matches it firmly. For some rows the clone size is stated as once, few or many, or as a class when expanded; others skip it.

TRBV5-1	TRBJ2-5	once	NA	CASSRQGGGHETQYF	TGTGCCAGCAGCAGGCAGGGGGGAGGGCATGAGACCCAGTACTTC
TRBV7-2	TRBJ2-7	few	TRBD2	CASSPGTSGRAEYF	TGTGCCAGCAGCCCCGGGACTAGCGGGAGGGCGGAGTACTTC
TRBV12-3/TRBV12-4	TRBJ2-7	many	NA	CASSPPGLSYEQYF	TGTGCCAGCAGCCCCCCCGGACTCTCCTACGAGCAGTACTTC
TRBV6-2/TRBV6-3	TRBJ1-1	NA	NA	CASSYSGTLDEAFF	TGTGCCAGCAGTTACTCGGGTACGCTCGATGAAGCTTTCTTT
TRBV30	TRBJ1-5	many	NA	CAWSVRVGTQPQHF	TGTGCCTGGAGTGTAAGAGTAGGGACTCAGCCCCAGCATTTT
TRBV2	TRBJ2-6	NA	NA	CASSEATPARAGANVLTF	TGTGCCAGCAGTGAAGCCACTCCGGCGAGGGCCGGGGCCAACGTCCTGACTTTC
TRBV28	TRBJ1-1	many	NA	CASSLSGAPRAFF	TGTGCCAGCAGTTTATCGGGGGCTCCGAGAGCTTTCTTT
TRBV15	TRBJ2-7	NA	NA	CATSRAAGTSYEQYF	TGTGCCACCAGCAGAGCCGCTGGAACCTCCTACGAGCAGTACTTC
TRBV6-5	TRBJ1-1	many	NA	CASSYNGNTEAFF	TGTGCCAGCAGTTACAATGGGAACACTGAAGCTTTCTTT
TRBV10-3	TRBJ2-2	few	NA	CAISGQGRLIGELFF	TGTGCCATCAGTGGGCAGGGGCGCTTGATCGGGGAGCTGTTTTTT
TRBV12-3/TRBV12-4	TRBJ1-1	many	NA	CASSPPLGSTEAFF	TGTGCCAGCAGTCCCCCTCTAGGAAGCACTGAAGCTTTCTTT
TRBV7-9	TRBJ2-7	NA	TRBD2	CASSPSPSGNSYEQYF	TGTGCCAGCAGCCCCAGCCCTAGCGGCAACTCCTACGAGCAGTACTTC
TRBV29-1	TRBJ2-1	NA	TRBD2	CSVGSTSLGNNEQFF	TGCAGCGTGGGCTCGACTAGCTTAGGAAACAATGAGCAGTTCTTC
TRBV20-1	TRBJ2-7	many	NA	CSARESLSEQYF	TGCAGTGCTAGAGAGTCCCTTTCAGAGCAGTACTTC
TRBV10-3	TRBJ2-5	NA	TRBD2	CAISDPSGRIVETQYF	TGTGCCATCAGTGACCCTAGCGGGAGGATTGTGGAGACCCAGTACTTC
TRBV2	TRBJ1-1	many	NA	CASRPEVVAFF	TGTGCCAGCAGGCCGGAGGTGGTAGCTTTCTTT
TRBV4-1	TRBJ1-6	NA	NA	CASSQIRRGYNSPLHF	TGCGCCAGCAGCCAGATACGAAGGGGGTATAATTCACCCCTCCACTTT
TRBV2	TRBJ1-5	NA	NA	CASHGDDYGQPQHF	TGTGCCAGCCACGGGGACGACTACGGCCAGCCCCAGCATTTT
TRBV5-1	TRBJ1-1	NA	NA	CASSFRDMNTEAFF	TGCGCCAGCAGCTTCAGGGATATGAACACTGAAGCTTTCTTT
TRBV5-1	TRBJ2-2	NA	TRBD1	CASSSGTGRSGELFF	TGCGCCAGCAGCTCGGGGACAGGGCGGTCCGGGGAGCTGTTTTTT
TRBV5-1	TRBJ1-6	NA	NA	CASTRGDEGFGFSPLHF	TGCGCCAGCACGCGAGGTGATGAGGGCTTCGGATTTTCACCCCTCCACTTT
TRBV2	TRBJ2-4	few	TRBD2	CASRPLAGVAKNIQYF	TGTGCCAGCAGGCCACTAGCGGGAGTGGCCAAAAACATTCAGTACTTC
TRBV19	TRBJ2-5	NA	NA	CASSIGRAETQYF	TGTGCCAGTAGTATTGGGCGGGCGGAGACCCAGTACTTC
TRBV28	TRBJ1-1	NA	TRBD1	CASSLGTGGGHTEAFF	TGTGCCAGCAGTTTGGGGACAGGGGGCGGTCACACTGAAGCTTTCTTT